The rows below give T cell receptor beta chains drawn from one sample of a study of identical twins. In TCRdb, the 5' RACE reads were re-called with MiXCR into one record per CDR3 protein. The repertoire has hundreds of thousands of distinct CDR3 sequences, around 21% of them found once; the top ten carry 4.3%. These same records also appear under a second study, on T cells expressing NK-cell markers.

The sequenced sample was PBMCs. The source of these receptors is a woman aged 18-29 years in good health. Both conserved end residues are part of each CDR3. D genes are given only for firm matches. The size field is filled for only some rows; it gives once, few, many or a size class.

V gene	J gene	clone size	D gene	CDR3 DNA	CDR3 protein
TRBV20-1	TRBJ2-3	few	TRBD1	TGCAGTGCTAGGCGGACAGGGGCCACAGATACGCAGTATTTT	CSARRTGATDTQYF
TRBV20-1	TRBJ2-5	few	TRBD2	TGCAGTCCGGGAGGGCCCGGGGAGACCCAGTACTTC	CSPGGPGETQYF
TRBV7-2	TRBJ2-7	few	-	TGTGCCAGCAGCTTAGGAGGGGATGAGCCCTACGAGCAGTACTTC	CASSLGGDEPYEQYF
TRBV20-1	TRBJ2-1	many	-	TGCAGTGCTCGACAGGAGGCCTACAATGAGCAGTTCTTC	CSARQEAYNEQFF
TRBV3-1	TRBJ1-1	-	-	TGTGCCAGCAGACTCGGGACGTGGAACACTGAAGCTTTCTTT	CASRLGTWNTEAFF
TRBV6-2/TRBV6-3	TRBJ2-7	few	TRBD2	TGTGCCAGCAGTTATCCTAGCGGGAGAGACTACGAGCAGTACTTC	CASSYPSGRDYEQYF
TRBV10-1	TRBJ2-3	-	-	TGCGCCAGCAGTGAGTCGCAGTCCACAGATACGCAGTATTTT	CASSESQSTDTQYF
TRBV6-1	TRBJ1-1	-	-	TGTGCCAGCAGTCCCGACTGGAGAATCGAAGCTTTCTTT	CASSPDWRIEAFF
TRBV5-1	TRBJ2-1	-	-	TGCGCCAGCATGGGGCGGAGCTCCTACAATGAGCAGTTCTTC	CASMGRSSYNEQFF
TRBV10-3	TRBJ1-1	many	-	TGTGCCATCAGGACGGGGGGGAACACTGAAGCTTTCTTT	CAIRTGGNTEAFF
TRBV7-2	TRBJ2-1	-	TRBD2	TGTGCCAGCAGCGTCCTAGCGGGAGGGCCGAATGAGCAGTTCTTC	CASSVLAGGPNEQFF
TRBV5-1	TRBJ1-1	few	TRBD1	TGCGCCAGCAGCTTCCGACAGGGGAATTACGAAGCTTTCTTT	CASSFRQGNYEAFF
TRBV12-3/TRBV12-4	TRBJ1-1	-	-	TGTGCCAGCAGTGGAGAGTACACTGAAGCTTTCTTT	CASSGEYTEAFF
TRBV20-1	TRBJ2-1	few	TRBD2	TGCAGTGTTCGTACTAGCGGGGGGATCGGTGAGCAGTTCTTC	CSVRTSGGIGEQFF
TRBV29-1	TRBJ2-1	-	-	TGCAGCGTTGCGAGGGGCGAGCAGTTCTTC	CSVARGEQFF
TRBV12-3/TRBV12-4	TRBJ2-7	few	-	TGTGCCAGCAGTTTATCCTGGTTAGAGCAGTACTTC	CASSLSWLEQYF
TRBV20-1	TRBJ1-6	few	-	TGCAGTGCTAGACCCAAAAGACCGTATAATTCACCCCTCCACTTT	CSARPKRPYNSPLHF
TRBV6-1	TRBJ2-6	-	-	TGTGCCAGCAACCCCCTGGGGGCTGGGGCCAACGTCCTGACTTTC	CASNPLGAGANVLTF
TRBV5-6	TRBJ2-6	few	-	TGTGCCAGCAGCTTGGTCTATAACAAGGCCTCCTTCTCTGGGGCCAACGTCCTGACTTTC	CASSLVYNKASFSGANVLTF
TRBV29-1	TRBJ2-7	-	TRBD2	TGCAGCGTTGCTAGGACTAGCGGGAGGGCCCTCGTCTCCTACGAGCAGTACTTC	CSVARTSGRALVSYEQYF
TRBV12-3/TRBV12-4	TRBJ1-2	many	-	TGTGCCAGCAGTTCCCGGGGAGACTATGGCTACACCTTC	CASSSRGDYGYTF
TRBV5-1	TRBJ1-1	-	-	TGCGCCAGCAGCTTGGACCCCGGCAGCTTGAACACTGAAGCTTTCTTT	CASSLDPGSLNTEAFF
TRBV4-1	TRBJ2-1	-	TRBD1	TGCGCCAGCAGCCATACCGGGACAGGGTGGCCAGATGAGCAGTTCTTC	CASSHTGTGWPDEQFF
TRBV5-1	TRBJ2-1	few	TRBD1	TGCGCCAGCAGCCCTACAGGGGTCGAGCAGTTCTTC	CASSPTGVEQFF
TRBV5-1	TRBJ2-7	few	-	TGCGCCAGCAGCTCGGGCGGAATCTCCTACGAGCAGTACTTC	CASSSGGISYEQYF
TRBV4-2	TRBJ2-1	-	-	TGTGCCAGCAGCCCTGTGGGTGGAGTAGCGGTCTACAATGAGCAGTTCTTC	CASSPVGGVAVYNEQFF
TRBV9	TRBJ2-5	-	-	TGTGCCAGCGCTCCGGGGTACCAAGAGACCCAGTACTTC	CASAPGYQETQYF
TRBV12-5	TRBJ2-1	-	TRBD2	TGTGCTAGTGGTTTGGTGGCGGGAGGTAGGAACAATGAGCAGTTCTTC	CASGLVAGGRNNEQFF
TRBV5-1	TRBJ2-7	few	-	TGCGCCAGCAGCTATACCGGGACACCCGCCTACGAGCAGTACTTC	CASSYTGTPAYEQYF
TRBV6-5	TRBJ2-7	many	-	TGTGCCAGCAGTTCAAGTCCCTACGAGCAGTACTTC	CASSSSPYEQYF
TRBV20-1	TRBJ2-5	-	-	TGCAGTGCTAGAGATCACCAGACTGGTCTGACCCAGTACTTC	CSARDHQTGLTQYF
TRBV12-3/TRBV12-4	TRBJ2-2	-	-	TGTGCCAGCGGAGACACCGGGGAGCTGTTTTTT	CASGDTGELFF
TRBV9	TRBJ1-6	few	-	TGTGCCAGCTCCGGTCAGGGTACTAATTCACCCCTCCACTTT	CASSGQGTNSPLHF
TRBV2	TRBJ2-1	few	TRBD1	TGTGCCACCCGGGGGACAGGGCTGTTCTTC	CATRGTGLFF
TRBV9	TRBJ2-1	many	TRBD2	TGTGCCAGCAGCGTAGTGAGCGGGAGCGATGAGCAGTTCTTC	CASSVVSGSDEQFF
TRBV7-9	TRBJ2-5	-	TRBD2	TGTGCCAGCAGCAAAGGGACTAGCGGGACTCAAGAGACCCAGTACTTC	CASSKGTSGTQETQYF
TRBV6-1	TRBJ1-2	few	-	TGTGCCAGCACCCGATGGGGAGAAGCTAACTATGGCTACACCTTC	CASTRWGEANYGYTF
TRBV20-1	TRBJ2-3	-	-	TGCAGTGCTCCTGACTCACGGAGCACAGATACGCAGTATTTT	CSAPDSRSTDTQYF
TRBV20-1	TRBJ2-7	-	TRBD2	TGCAGTGCTAGACCCAGGACTAGCGGGGTTATATACGAGCAGTACTTC	CSARPRTSGVIYEQYF
TRBV14	TRBJ2-2	many	-	TGTGCCAGCAGCCTAGACCTTTTCGCGAACACCGGGGAGCTGTTTTTT	CASSLDLFANTGELFF
TRBV15	TRBJ2-5	few	TRBD2	TGTGCCACCAGCAGGGGGGGGGGGAAAGAGACCCAGTACTTC	CATSRGGGKETQYF